This TCR beta chain appears in the sequencing data of a study of PD-L1 blockade in urothelial cancer. Whole-study context: Researchers looked at the blood 3 weeks (second dose) and 6 weeks after treatment began.

Using immunoSEQ multiplex PCR, the repertoire was profiled, and TCRdb retains in-frame clones only, with some absent. Among some 87,000 clones, roughly 84% were seen once, and the ten largest hold approximately 2%. Concerning this clone: Its antigen remains unknown.

The CDR3 extends over 15 amino acids. Per the germline V gene, CDR1 is SGHTA and CDR2 is FQGNSA. V dropped 1 base and J dropped 3 bases, with 10 bases sitting between them. The study, taken as a whole, reports: TCR clonality was measured in pretreatment peripheral blood. Clonality below the median predicted better survival.

The time point is: pretreatment peripheral blood. This specimen was PBMCs, taken around atezolizumab (anti-PD-L1) treatment. This clonotype originated in a man between 60 and 70 years old with urothelial cancer. The J gene is TRBJ1-5, the V gene TRBV7-2; tentative D call: TRBD1 (5 bases). The CDR3 reads CASSLGGAYNQPQHF. The DNA of the CDR3 is TGTGCCAGCAGCTTAGGTGGGGCGTACAATCAGCCCCAGCATTTT.